The T cell receptor beta chain under discussion was sequenced for a study of T cell responses to AZD1222 COVID-19 vaccine. Study-wide results and caveats: The study found vaccine-associated CD4 TCRs spanning spike, dominant at 160-218 and 743-854.

Notes on this clone: What it binds is not known.

Profiled with immunoSEQ multiplex PCR; TCRdb holds only in-frame clones, not every one. The sample consists of roughly 55,000 clones, around 90% of them appearing once. CDR3 size: 15 residues. Trimming took 0 bases from V and 3 from J, leaving 12 bases between them. Germline CDR1 and CDR2: LGHNA and YSLEER. The receptor's source is an adult in good health. The sample was peripheral blood, taken on day 0 of AZD1222 vaccination. The genes are TRBV4-3 and TRBJ2-7, with D perhaps matching TRBD1 or TRBD2 (5 bases each). The CDR3: CASSQDEGFFYEQYF. DNA for the CDR3: TGCGCCAGCAGCCAAGATGAGGGGTTCTTCTACGAGCAGTACTTC.